This entry lists 18 T cell receptor beta chains sequenced from one sample in a study of T cell repertoires in aging, cancer and after chemotherapy. Amplification of TCR beta used genomic DNA extracted from peripheral blood. Rearranged V-D-J TRB sequences were amplified with a mixed TRB-A/B primer pool. TCRdb re-analysed the multiplex PCR reads in MiXCR, keeping a single row per CDR3 protein. The profile covers over a thousand distinct CDR3 sequences, with about 28% appearing a single time and just under 70% taken by the ten largest. The specimen was blood. These TCRs come from a human donor with a solid tumor.

This chain connects TRBV2 to TRBJ2-1; 9 bases fit TRBD1. The V and J ends lost 4 bases and 7 bases, in that order; junction bases with no gene match: 8. Germline loops: CDR1 SNHLY, CDR2 FYNNEI. CDR3 length equals 15 residues. In DNA form, the CDR3 reads TGTGCCAGCAGTGGGGACAGGGCCCTAGGGAATGAGCAGTTCTTC. It is translated as CASSGDRALGNEQFF.

The table lists this clonotype with a few counts. The gene calls are TRBV11-1 and TRBJ2-5; 9 bases are shared with TRBD1. Germline V lookup: CDR1 SGHAT, CDR2 FQDESV (reference sequence). This CDR3 is built from 16 residues. Trimming removed 5 bases from V and 3 bases from J; junction bases left unmatched: 10. CDR3 protein: CASSPGDRGFEETQYF. CDR3 coding DNA: TGTGCCAGCAGCCCAGGCGACAGGGGGTTCGAAGAGACCCAGTACTTC.

This chain uses TRBV12-3 or TRBV12-4 with TRBJ2-4; the D gene could be TRBD1 or TRBD2 (5 bases each). The CDR3 extends over 14 amino acids. The V end was cut by 0 bases, the J end by 6 bases, with 9 bases between. The CDR3, as DNA: TGTGCCAGCAGTTTAGCGACGGGGCTAAACATTCAGTACTTC. Translating it yields CASSLATGLNIQYF.

Within the sample, this clonotype is medium-sized. The chain links TRBV13 to TRBJ2-7, with D unresolved. Germline-derived CDR1 and CDR2 are PRHDT and FYEKMQ (reference sequence). Deletions cut 5 bases from V and 3 bases from J, with 14 bases between. The CDR3 has 14 residues. The CDR3 loop is CASSLKESFYEQYF. CDR3 sequence (DNA): TGTGCCAGCAGCCTCAAGGAGTCCTTCTACGAGCAGTACTTC.

This clonotype was counted between two and nine times. The chain couples TRBV5-4 to TRBJ2-5; D unresolved. The length of the CDR3 is 12 residues. Germline CDR1 reads SGHNT; CDR2 reads YYREEE (reference sequence). Trimming took off 4 bases at V and 4 bases at J, with 8 bases between the two ends. This CDR3 is CASSAPGETQYF. The CDR3 bases are TGTGCCAGCAGCGCCCCAGGAGAGACCCAGTACTTC.

This chain links TRBV20-1 with TRBJ1-4; D might be TRBD1 (5 bases). Trimming removed 5 bases from V and 6 bases from J, with 13 bases in between. The CDR3 contains 13 residues. Looked up from germline, CDR1 is DFQATT and CDR2 is SNEGSKA (reference sequence). In DNA, the CDR3 is TGCAGTGCTCCGCCTACGGGGCATGAAAAACTGTTTTTT. Amino acids: CSAPPTGHEKLFF.

This clonotype was observed a few times. The J gene is TRBJ2-3, the V gene TRBV5-1; 9 bases fit TRBD2. Germline trimming cut 4 bases from V and 10 bases from J; bases unmatched to any gene: 13. Germline lookup yields CDR1 SGHRS and CDR2 YFSETQ. The CDR3 extends over 15 amino acids. CDR3 in DNA: TGCGCCAGCAGCCAAACCGGCGGGGGGGGCCTGGCGCAGTATTTT. As protein: CASSQTGGGGLAQYF.

The chain recombines TRBV6-4 with TRBJ2-2, with D perhaps matching TRBD2 (5 bases). Trimming removed 2 bases at V and 7 bases at J, with 8 bases between. CDR1 MRHNA and CDR2 SNTAGT come from the germline V gene. This CDR3 comprises 13 residues. This CDR3 reads CASSDEGRGELFF. The CDR3 coding sequence is TGTGCCAGCAGTGACGAGGGTCGCGGGGAGCTGTTTTTT.

Judged by abundance, this clonotype is large. The chain employs TRBV6-6 and TRBJ1-1, with a tentative D call TRBD1 (6 bases). With 5 bases removed from V and 0 bases from J, the gap between germline ends came to 13 bases. The CDR3 totals 15 residues. Germline CDR1 is MNHNY and CDR2 is SVGAGI (reference sequence). DNA for the CDR3: TGTGCCAGCAGTGCGACCGGGACAATGAACACTGAAGCTTTCTTT. As protein: CASSATGTMNTEAFF.

This clonotype appeared a few times. The gene calls are TRBV20-1 and TRBJ2-3, with TRBD2 matching 7 bases. The CDR3 has 16 residues. CDR1 is DFQATT, CDR2 SNEGSKA, per germline (reference sequence). J was trimmed by 0 bases and V by 3 bases; bases with no gene match: 9. For the CDR3, the DNA is TGCAGTGCTAGTTTGCTAGCGGAAACTAGCACAGATACGCAGTATTTT. Amino acid sequence: CSASLLAETSTDTQYF.

This CDR3 is CASSLVPGGASDTQYF. CDR3 sequence (DNA): TGTGCCAGCAGCTTGGTTCCAGGGGGCGCGTCAGATACGCAGTATTTT. This chain uses TRBV5-5 with TRBJ2-3; TRBD1 aligns across 8 bases. V was pared by 0 bases and J by 4 bases, with 7 bases of the junction left unmatched. The CDR3 spans 16 residues. The germline CDR1 and CDR2 sequences are SGHKS and YYEKEE (reference sequence). The full variable domain, its missing parts supplied by reference TRBV5-5 and TRBJ2-3, is DAGVTQSPTHLIKTRGQQVTLRCSPISGHKSVSWYQQVLGQGPQFIFQYYEKEERGRGNFPDRFSARQFPNYSSELNVNALLLGDSALYLCASSLVPGGASDTQYFGPGTRLTVL.

By proportion, this clonotype is medium-sized. The chain employs TRBV29-1 and TRBJ1-2; D is perhaps TRBD1 (5 bases). Trimming left V 5 bases short and J 7 bases short, with 17 bases between. The CDR3 consists of 13 residues. CDR1 is SQVTM and CDR2 is ANQGSEA in the germline V gene. CDR3 sequence reads: CSVSSGARGGYTF. The CDR3 DNA follows: TGCAGCGTTAGTAGCGGGGCCCGCGGTGGCTACACCTTC.

Within the sample, this clonotype is large. The J gene is TRBJ2-1, the V gene TRBV5-1; D is unresolved. V was shortened by 1 base and J by 2 bases, with 4 bases between the two germline ends. The CDR3 has 13 amino acids. Germline CDR1 SGHRS, CDR2 YFSETQ. The CDR3 bases are TGCGCCAGCAGCTTGTCGCCCTACAATGAGCAGTTCTTC. The encoded protein is CASSLSPYNEQFF.

This clonotype is medium-sized in the sample. The V call is TRBV5-4, the J call TRBJ1-2; D call uncertain. Looked up from germline, CDR1 is SGHNT and CDR2 is YYREEE (reference sequence). This CDR3 region has 13 residues. Trimming took off 2 bases at V and 8 bases at J, with 13 bases between the two ends. The CDR3 reads CASSLPPNLGYTF. In nucleotides, the CDR3 is TGTGCCAGCAGCTTACCGCCTAATCTGGGCTACACCTTC. Looking up the rest from reference TRBV5-4 and TRBJ1-2 gives the full variable domain: ETGVTQSPTHLIKTRGQQVTLRCSSQSGHNTVSWYQQALGQGPQFIFQYYREEENGRGNFPPRFSGLQFPNYSSELNVNALELDDSALYLCASSLPPNLGYTFGSGTRLTVV.

The chain combines TRBV5-1 with TRBJ2-3; TRBD1 is a possible D gene (5 bases). CDR1 is SGHRS, CDR2 YFSETQ, per germline. Trimming stripped 2 bases from V and 0 bases from J, with 13 bases between. There are 16 residues in the CDR3. CDR3 bases: TGCGCCAGCAGCTTATCCACAGGTTCTAGCACAGATACGCAGTATTTT. This codes for CASSLSTGSSTDTQYF.

This clonotype was observed a handful of times. The chain has TRBV18 and TRBJ2-1; D is uncertain. V dropped 3 bases and J dropped 7 bases, with 7 bases sitting between them. The CDR3 contains 12 residues. Germline CDR1 KGHSH, CDR2 LQKENI. DNA of the CDR3: TGTGCCAGCTCACCGACACGGAATGAGCAGTTCTTC. Translation gives CASSPTRNEQFF.

This clonotype was recorded a few times. The V and J genes are TRBV27 and TRBJ2-5; D possibly corresponds to TRBD1 (5 bases). The germline gives CDR1 MNHEY, CDR2 SMNVEV (reference sequence). V shed 6 bases and J shed 2 bases, with 10 bases lying between them. The CDR3 has 13 amino acids. CDR3 DNA sequence: TGTGCCAGCAGAGGGCAGGGTCAAGAGACCCAGTACTTC. Encoded protein: CASRGQGQETQYF.

The chain recombines TRBV6-1 with TRBJ2-7; D is possibly TRBD1 (6 bases). Trimming pared 5 bases from V and 6 bases from J, leaving 20 bases between. This CDR3 spans 15 amino acids. Looked up from germline, CDR1 is MNHNS and CDR2 is SASEGT. CDR3 amino acids: CASSLEQGKGIEQYF. For the CDR3, the DNA is TGTGCCAGCAGTCTGGAACAGGGAAAGGGGATCGAGCAGTACTTC.